Following are 14 T cell receptor beta chains from one sample sequenced in a study of blood T cell repertoires in COVID-19 (dated by TCRdb to 2019 to 2021). Libraries were prepared through the immunoSEQ multiplex PCR assay. This immuneACCESS table, as held by TCRdb, lists in-frame sequences with V and J called but not all clones. Of the missing ones, under half trace to an unresolved V gene in checked studies; the others have no known cause. A total of 200,000 to 250,000 clones appear in this sample, about 80% of them only once. About 15% of the sample rests with the top ten. The sequenced sample consisted of PBMCs or T cells enriched from blood (not recorded which). These receptors were collected from a man aged 40-50 years who had recovered from COVID-19.

The chain recombines TRBV7-9 with TRBJ2-1; 14 bases fit TRBD2. Germline loops: CDR1 SEHNR, CDR2 FQNEAQ (reference sequence). Trimming cost V 6 bases and J 8 bases; bases outside gene matches: 6. The CDR3 length is 15 residues. In nucleotides, the CDR3 is TGTGCCAGCAGATCACCGGGACTAGCGGGAGATGAGCAGTTCTTC. Translated, it gives CASRSPGLAGDEQFF.

This clone occurred once. The rearrangement uses TRBV6-2 or TRBV6-3 and TRBJ1-1; no clear D gene. Trimming left V 3 bases short and J 5 bases short, with 13 bases between. This CDR3 comprises 14 residues. Germline V CDR1 and CDR2: MNHEY, SVGEGT. CDR3 DNA: TGTGCCAGCAGTTATGGACTGAGGAGTACTGAAGCTTTCTTT. Translation: CASSYGLRSTEAFF.

The chain joins TRBV18 to TRBJ2-7; maybe TRBD2 (6 bases). Per the germline V gene, CDR1 is KGHSH and CDR2 is LQKENI. V lost 0 bases and J 4 bases, leaving 13 bases between the germline ends. This CDR3 is 15 amino acids long. CDR3 residues: CASSPPAGGVYEQYF. CDR3 bases: TGTGCCAGCTCACCACCGGCCGGGGGAGTTTACGAGCAGTACTTC.

The chain links TRBV19 to TRBJ1-5, with 7 bases identical to TRBD1. In germline, CDR1 is LNHDA, CDR2 SQIVND (reference sequence). The CDR3 has 15 residues. The V gene end was trimmed by 5 bases and the J gene end by 6 bases; junction bases not matched to a gene: 10. The CDR3: CASSVRQGVTQPQHF. The CDR3 nucleotides read TGTGCCAGTAGTGTCCGACAGGGAGTGACTCAGCCCCAGCATTTT.

The chain recombines TRBV4-1 with TRBJ2-3; 9 bases line up with TRBD2. CDR3 length: 17 amino acids. The ends lost 1 base at V and 3 bases at J; junction bases unmatched: 8. Germline V gene data show CDR1 as MGHRA and CDR2 as YSYEKL. CDR3 residues: CASSQVVWREGTDTQYF. CDR3 nucleotide sequence: TGCGCCAGCAGCCAAGTGGTCTGGCGGGAGGGGACAGATACGCAGTATTTT.

The chain is built from TRBV21-1 and TRBJ2-5; TRBD2, as called in the table, went unchecked against the DNA. TRBV21-1 constitutes a pseudogene. This CDR3 region has 9 residues. The CDR3 bases are TGTGCCACCCATGCGTCCCAGTACTTC. This codes for CATHASQYF.

The V and J genes are TRBV5-1 and TRBJ2-5; 8 nucleotides align to TRBD1. V shed 2 bases, J shed 3 bases, and the junction held 3 bases outside the gene matches. The CDR3 spans 14 residues. The germline CDR1 and CDR2 sequences are SGHRS and YFSETQ. CDR3 amino acids: CASSFAGGEETQYF. The CDR3 DNA is TGCGCCAGCAGCTTCGCAGGGGGCGAAGAGACCCAGTACTTC.

This sequence joins TRBV18 and TRBJ2-1, with 16 bases that match TRBD2. CDR3 length equals 15 residues. After removal of 3 bases from V and 8 bases from J, the junction contained 1 base not matched to a gene. Germline assignment: CDR1 KGHSH and CDR2 LQKENI. CDR3 loop: CASSPGLAGGHEQFF. For the CDR3, the DNA is TGTGCCAGCTCACCGGGACTAGCGGGGGGGCATGAGCAGTTCTTC.

J is TRBJ2-7 and V is TRBV11-2, with 7 bases lining up with TRBD1. CDR1 is SGHAT, CDR2 FQNNGV, per germline. This CDR3 spans 15 amino acids. The V and J ends lost 1 base and 3 bases, in that order; junction bases with no gene match: 6. This CDR3 is CASSLGDSSIYEQYF. The CDR3 coding sequence is TGTGCCAGCAGCTTAGGGGACAGTAGTATCTACGAGCAGTACTTC. The complete variable domain, with remaining parts taken from reference TRBV11-2 and TRBJ2-7, reads EAGVAQSPRYKIIEKRQSVAFWCNPISGHATLYWYQQILGQGPKLLIQFQNNGVVDDSQLPKDRFSAERLKGVDSTLKIQPAKLEDSAVYLCASSLGDSSIYEQYFGPGTRLTVT.

This clone showed up just once. J is TRBJ2-1 and V is TRBV18; 8 bases align to TRBD1. Germline CDR1 KGHSH, CDR2 LQKENI. The length of the CDR3 is 12 residues. With V trimmed by 3 bases and J by 8 bases, 0 bases remained unmatched. The CDR3 sequence: CASSPTGDEQFF. The DNA of the CDR3 is TGTGCCAGCTCACCGACAGGGGATGAGCAGTTCTTC.

This chain joins TRBV5-6 and TRBJ1-6, with 8 bases lining up with TRBD1. J lost 6 bases, V lost 4 bases, and 3 bases had no gene match. The CDR3 runs to 14 residues. Germline CDR1 reads SGHDT; CDR2 reads YYEEEE. The CDR3 reads CASSRQGPNSPLHF. The CDR3 DNA is TGTGCCAGCAGCCGACAGGGGCCTAATTCACCCCTCCACTTT.

V usage is TRBV7-9 and J usage is TRBJ1-6; D is uncertain. The V and J ends lost 1 base and 13 bases respectively, with 11 bases between them. This CDR3 has 13 amino acids. Germline CDR1 and CDR2: SEHNR and FQNEAQ (reference sequence). The CDR3, as DNA: TGTGCCAGCAGCTTAGGAGGAGTACCTCCCCTCCACTTT. As protein: CASSLGGVPPLHF.

The chain recombines TRBV30 with TRBJ2-1; TRBD1 matches 9 bases. The CDR3 loop spans 12 amino acids. Per germline, CDR1 GTSNPN and CDR2 SVGIG (reference sequence). V lost 0 bases to trimming and J lost 12 bases; unmatched junction nucleotides: 3. CDR3: CAWSVPGQGQFF. Written as DNA, the CDR3 is TGTGCCTGGAGTGTACCGGGACAGGGGCAGTTCTTC.

The chain is built from TRBV20-1 and TRBJ2-6, with D tentatively TRBD1 (5 bases). CDR3 length: 14 residues. CDR1 and CDR2 (germline): DFQATT, SNEGSKA (reference sequence). V was clipped by 3 bases and J by 1 base, with 7 bases between them. CDR3 coding DNA: TGCAGTGCTAGTCCAGGGTCTGGGGCCAACGTCCTGACTTTC. Protein product: CSASPGSGANVLTF.